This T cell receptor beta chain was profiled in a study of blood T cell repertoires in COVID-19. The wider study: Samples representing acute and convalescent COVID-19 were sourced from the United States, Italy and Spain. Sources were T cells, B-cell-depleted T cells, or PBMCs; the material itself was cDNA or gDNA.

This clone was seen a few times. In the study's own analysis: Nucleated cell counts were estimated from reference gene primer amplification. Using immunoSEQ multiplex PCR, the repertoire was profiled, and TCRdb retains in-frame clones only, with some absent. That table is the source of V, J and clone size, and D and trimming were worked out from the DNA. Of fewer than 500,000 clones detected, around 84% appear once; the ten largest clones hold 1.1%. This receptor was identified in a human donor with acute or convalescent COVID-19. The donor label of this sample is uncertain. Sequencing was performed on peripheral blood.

CDR3 amino acids: CASSQRGPRSGYTF. The CDR3 nucleotides are TGTGCCAGCAGCCAAAGGGGCCCGAGGAGTGGCTACACCTTC. V is TRBV3-1 (or the pseudogene TRBV3-2) and J is TRBJ1-2, with a tentative D call TRBD1 (5 bases). The CDR3 is 14 amino acids. The germline V gene has CDR1 LGHDT and CDR2 YNNKEL (reference sequence). Trimming shortened V by 2 bases and J by 7 bases, and 14 bases separated the two germline ends.